This T cell receptor beta chain was sequenced during a study of T cell responses to AZD1222 COVID-19 vaccine. Per the germline V gene, CDR1 is SNHLY and CDR2 is FYNNEI. J gave up 0 bases and V 4 bases, and 2 bases lay outside the gene matches. The CDR3 is 14 amino acids. About this clone itself: Its specificity is unknown.

Study-level findings and limits: Donor demographics were predominantly white British with a female majority; clonal diversity may be underestimated. Two AZD1222 administrations were followed by greater Spike-specific TCR breadth and depth. Among AZD1222 vaccinees, only 5 to 7 were seropositive at baseline.

TCRdb keeps only in-frame clones here, not all; method: immunoSEQ multiplex PCR. The table records approximately 82,000 clones, roughly 81% of them present only once. The origin of this receptor is an adult in good health. The specimen was peripheral blood, collected on day 0 of AZD1222 vaccination. V gene TRBV2 combines with J gene TRBJ2-7, with 8 bases lining up with TRBD2. The CDR3, as DNA: TGTGCCAGCAGTGCCAGCGGGAGCTCCTACGAGCAGTACTTC. Translating it yields CASSASGSSYEQYF.